The 22 T cell receptor beta chains presented below share a single source sample, sequenced in a study of beta chain features in type 1 diabetes (dated by TCRdb to between 2017 and 2018). Library preparation was by the immunoSEQ multiplex PCR assay. The entire isolated RNA was reverse transcribed using the High Capacity cDNA Reverse Transcription Kit, and thus expressed TCRB transcripts were sequenced. What TCRdb holds here is the immuneACCESS table cut down to in-frame rearrangements. Part of the clones is not present; checked against another copy, under half of the missing clones reflect an unresolved V gene, and the others are unexplained. Recorded for this sample are about 620,000 clones; about 16% of them occurred a single time. Together, the top ten hold under 0.095% of the sample. Sequencing was performed on naive CD4+ T cells from blood. The sample's cell subset or site label, in plain terms: true naive CD4+ T cells. The receptor source for this set is a man younger than 35 in good health.

In its sample, this clone was seen a few times. This sequence joins TRBV28 and TRBJ2-7; 9 nucleotides match TRBD2. The CDR3 consists of 14 residues. V was clipped by 6 bases and J by 3 bases; unmatched bases: 6. Germline CDR1 reads MDHEN; CDR2 reads SYDVKM. This chain's CDR3 is CASSLAGVLYEQYF. In DNA form, the CDR3 reads TGTGCCAGCAGCTTAGCGGGAGTCCTCTACGAGCAGTACTTC.

This clone was observed a handful of times. This chain links TRBV11-3 with TRBJ2-7; the match to TRBD1 covers 8 bases. The germline V gene has CDR1 SGHNT and CDR2 YENEEA. CDR3 length: 16 amino acids. V lost 4 bases and J lost 4; bases outside the gene matches: 12. This CDR3 reads CASSSVAWTGPYEQYF. In DNA form, the CDR3 reads TGTGCCAGCAGCTCCGTTGCATGGACAGGGCCTTACGAGCAGTACTTC.

This clone was detected a few times. The chain is built from TRBV2 and TRBJ1-2; TRBD1 might be the D (6 bases). CDR3 size: 14 residues. Germline lookup yields CDR1 SNHLY and CDR2 FYNNEI. Trimming removed 4 bases at V and 4 bases at J, with 13 bases between. The CDR3: CASSVQGQGYGYTF. CDR3 nucleotide sequence: TGTGCCAGCAGTGTCCAGGGACAAGGCTATGGCTACACCTTC. Variable domain in full (rest from reference TRBV2 and TRBJ1-2): EPEVTQTPSHQVTQMGQEVILRCVPISNHLYFYWYRQILGQKVEFLVSFYNNEISEKSEIFDDQFSVERPDGSNFTLKIRSTKLEDSAMYFCASSVQGQGYGYTFGSGTRLTVV.

This clone was seen only a few times. The genes are TRBV7-2 and TRBJ2-3, with TRBD1 matching over 9 bases. From germline, CDR1 is SGHTA and CDR2 FQGNSA. V lost 8 bases and J lost 0; bases outside the gene matches: 6. This CDR3 contains 15 residues. In DNA form, the CDR3 reads TGTGCCAGCGCCGCGGGACAGGGAAGCACAGATACGCAGTATTTT. Protein: CASAAGQGSTDTQYF.

The rearrangement uses TRBV14 and TRBJ2-7, with unresolved D. Germline V gives CDR1 SGHDN, CDR2 FVKESK. V was clipped by 0 bases and J by 6 bases, with 6 bases between them. The CDR3 is made up of 12 amino acids. The CDR3 DNA follows: TGTGCCAGCAGCCAAGATAACCGCGAGCAGTACTTC. This gives the protein CASSQDNREQYF.

The V call is TRBV18, the J call TRBJ2-7; D ambiguous. The V gene lost 3 bases and the J gene lost 5 bases, with 11 bases spanning the gap. Germline V lookup: CDR1 KGHSH, CDR2 LQKENI. The CDR3 loop spans 13 amino acids. Here the CDR3 reads CASSPRPQDEQYF. The CDR3 DNA reads TGTGCCAGCTCACCTAGGCCCCAGGACGAGCAGTACTTC.

V gene TRBV18 combines with J gene TRBJ1-2; tentative D call: TRBD1 (6 bases). The CDR3 length is 13 residues. Trimming took 6 bases from V and 5 from J, leaving 13 bases between them. The germline CDR1 and CDR2 sequences are KGHSH and LQKENI. CDR3 in amino acids: CASSGGLDYGYTF. CDR3 nucleotide sequence: TGTGCCAGCTCCGGGGGGCTAGATTATGGCTACACCTTC.

This clone was observed a handful of times. The chain has TRBV9 and TRBJ1-2; D is possibly TRBD1 (6 bases). This CDR3 is 15 amino acids long. V was cut by 1 base and J by 4 bases, with 14 bases left in between. CDR1 is SGDLS, CDR2 YYNGEE, per germline. The CDR3: CASSVSPTGLYGYTF. In DNA, the CDR3 is TGTGCCAGCAGCGTATCACCCACAGGGCTCTATGGCTACACCTTC.

This chain joins TRBV18 and TRBJ2-1, with TRBD2 matching over 8 bases. The ends lost 1 base at V and 5 bases at J; junction bases unmatched: 1. The CDR3 sequence is 14 residues long. Looked up from germline, CDR1 is KGHSH and CDR2 is LQKENI. CDR3 sequence: CASSPQRENNEQFF. CDR3 DNA: TGTGCCAGCTCACCACAGCGGGAGAACAATGAGCAGTTCTTC.

The V call is TRBV19, the J call TRBJ2-5, with 7 bases that match TRBD1. The ends lost 9 bases at V and 1 base at J; junction bases unmatched: 5. CDR1 is LNHDA and CDR2 is SQIVND in the germline V gene (reference sequence). The CDR3 loop spans 13 amino acids. CDR3 protein: CARPTGVQETQYF. Written as DNA, the CDR3 is TGTGCCAGACCTACAGGGGTCCAAGAGACCCAGTACTTC.

This clone has a handful of counts. The chain joins TRBV5-1 to TRBJ2-1, with TRBD1 matching 7 bases. V shed 4 bases, J shed 4 bases, and the junction held 8 bases outside the gene matches. Looked up from germline, CDR1 is SGHRS and CDR2 is YFSETQ. This CDR3 has 15 amino acids. In nucleotides, the CDR3 is TGCGCCAGCAGCCGCCAGGGGGTCCAATACAATGAGCAGTTCTTC. Translated, it gives CASSRQGVQYNEQFF.

V and J are TRBV10-3 and TRBJ2-7; TRBD2 aligns across 7 bases. Germline V gene sequence: CDR1 ENHRY, CDR2 SYGVKD. The CDR3 loop spans 14 amino acids. The ends lost 4 bases at V and 3 bases at J; junction bases unmatched: 6. CDR3 nucleotides: TGTGCCATCAGTGCGGGAGGACTAGTCTACGAGCAGTACTTC. It yields the protein CAISAGGLVYEQYF.

This clone has just a few counts. The V gene is TRBV28, the J gene TRBJ1-1; D ambiguous. V lost 9 bases, J lost 1 base, and 6 bases lay in between. CDR3 size: 11 residues. Germline CDR1 reads MDHEN; CDR2 reads SYDVKM. The DNA of the CDR3 is TGTGCCAGTGAGGGGAACACTGAAGCTTTCTTT. This codes for CASEGNTEAFF.

The CDR3 sequence: CASSLADRRNTEAFF. DNA for the CDR3: TGCGCCAGCAGCTTGGCTGACAGGCGTAACACTGAAGCTTTCTTT. The genes are TRBV5-1 and TRBJ1-1, with D possibly matching TRBD1 (6 bases). Germline-derived CDR1 and CDR2 are SGHRS and YFSETQ. This CDR3 has 15 residues. Between the trimmed V and J ends, which lost 0 bases and 2 bases, there was a span of 11 bases.

This clone was detected many times. The chain links TRBV28 to TRBJ2-1; D is undetermined. The CDR3 has 13 residues. The V gene lost 3 bases and the J gene lost 8 bases, with 11 bases spanning the gap. From germline, CDR1 is MDHEN and CDR2 SYDVKM. The CDR3 loop reads CASSLISPDEQFF. The CDR3 bases are TGTGCCAGCAGTTTGATCAGTCCTGATGAGCAGTTCTTC.

The rearrangement joins TRBV28 to TRBJ2-2; TRBD1 agrees at 8 bases. The CDR3 extends over 15 amino acids. Germline V gene sequence: CDR1 MDHEN, CDR2 SYDVKM. Trimming at V came to 6 bases and at J to 0 bases, leaving 3 bases not matched to a gene. CDR3 loop: CASRRQGTNTGELFF. CDR3 nucleotides: TGTGCCAGCAGAAGACAGGGGACGAACACCGGGGAGCTGTTTTTT.

This clone appeared a few times. CDR3 DNA sequence: TGTGCCAGCTCACCCCAACAGGGGGTGGTTGGGTCCTACGAGCAGTACTTC. Protein product: CASSPQQGVVGSYEQYF. The chain has TRBV18 and TRBJ2-7, with 8 bases aligning to TRBD1. J gave up 1 base and V 3 bases, and 11 bases lay outside the gene matches. The germline V gene encodes CDR1 KGHSH and CDR2 LQKENI. This CDR3 has 17 residues.

The genes are TRBV10-3 and TRBJ2-3; maybe TRBD2 (5 bases). Germline CDR1 and CDR2: ENHRY and SYGVKD. This CDR3 comprises 18 residues. Trimming removed 0 bases from V and 0 bases from J, with 16 bases in between. The CDR3 bases are TGTGCCATCAGTGAGTCGAAAGCGGCTGAACCTAGCACAGATACGCAGTATTTT. Translated, it gives CAISESKAAEPSTDTQYF.

The genes are TRBV18 and TRBJ2-7, with TRBD1 matching 12 bases. Germline CDR1 and CDR2: KGHSH and LQKENI. V lost 1 base and J lost 5; bases outside the gene matches: 6. The CDR3 runs to 16 residues. In DNA, the CDR3 is TGTGCCAGCTCACCACTCCCCGGGACAGGGGGCAACGAGCAGTACTTC. Translating gives CASSPLPGTGGNEQYF.

This chain joins TRBV10-2 and TRBJ2-7; D call uncertain. Germline V CDR1 and CDR2: WSHSY, SAAADI. Trimming took 4 bases from V and 4 from J, leaving 11 bases between them. The CDR3 consists of 13 residues. CDR3 sequence (DNA): TGCGCCAGCAGTGCCCAGACTTCATACGAGCAGTACTTC. This gives the protein CASSAQTSYEQYF.

The chain uses TRBV28 and TRBJ1-1; tentatively, D is TRBD1 (5 bases). Per germline, CDR1 MDHEN and CDR2 SYDVKM. This CDR3 has 14 amino acids. With 6 bases removed from V and 1 base from J, the gap between germline ends came to 12 bases. This CDR3 is CASRTGGWNTEAFF. The CDR3 DNA is TGTGCCAGCAGAACAGGCGGATGGAACACTGAAGCTTTCTTT.

CDR3 nucleotide sequence: TGTGCCAGCAGCAACCGGGACCGCCACCCCGGGGAGCTGTTTTTT. It specifies CASSNRDRHPGELFF. This rearrangement joins TRBV5-4 to TRBJ2-2; D may correspond to TRBD1 or TRBD2 (5 bases each). Germline CDR1 is SGHNT and CDR2 is YYREEE (reference sequence). The V and J ends lost 4 bases and 6 bases respectively, with 16 bases between them. The CDR3 runs 15 residues.